The T cell receptor beta chain under discussion was sequenced for a study of blood T cell repertoires in COVID-19. Study-level background: Collection of acute and convalescent COVID-19 samples took place in the United States, Italy and Spain. PBMCs, B-cell-depleted T cells, or T cells provided the cDNA or gDNA that made up the material.

The CDR3 covers 15 residues. CDR1 and CDR2 (germline): SGHRS, YFSETQ. In regard to this clone: One end of the junction is discordant with germline, which a read error may explain.

Categorization into cohorts depended on clinical history that participants reported. Assay: immunoSEQ multiplex PCR; the TCRdb copy retains only in-frame clones and omits some. The sample records approximately 250,000 clones, around 80% being singletons. The sample comprised PBMCs or T cells enriched from blood (not recorded which). This receptor was obtained from a man younger than 40 with acute COVID-19. The J gene is TRBJ2-3, the V gene TRBV5-1; D may be TRBD2 (5 bases). Written as DNA, the CDR3 is TGTGCCAGCCAGCGCGGGTCGACTAGCACAGATACGCAGTATTTT. Protein product: CASQRGSTSTDTQYF.